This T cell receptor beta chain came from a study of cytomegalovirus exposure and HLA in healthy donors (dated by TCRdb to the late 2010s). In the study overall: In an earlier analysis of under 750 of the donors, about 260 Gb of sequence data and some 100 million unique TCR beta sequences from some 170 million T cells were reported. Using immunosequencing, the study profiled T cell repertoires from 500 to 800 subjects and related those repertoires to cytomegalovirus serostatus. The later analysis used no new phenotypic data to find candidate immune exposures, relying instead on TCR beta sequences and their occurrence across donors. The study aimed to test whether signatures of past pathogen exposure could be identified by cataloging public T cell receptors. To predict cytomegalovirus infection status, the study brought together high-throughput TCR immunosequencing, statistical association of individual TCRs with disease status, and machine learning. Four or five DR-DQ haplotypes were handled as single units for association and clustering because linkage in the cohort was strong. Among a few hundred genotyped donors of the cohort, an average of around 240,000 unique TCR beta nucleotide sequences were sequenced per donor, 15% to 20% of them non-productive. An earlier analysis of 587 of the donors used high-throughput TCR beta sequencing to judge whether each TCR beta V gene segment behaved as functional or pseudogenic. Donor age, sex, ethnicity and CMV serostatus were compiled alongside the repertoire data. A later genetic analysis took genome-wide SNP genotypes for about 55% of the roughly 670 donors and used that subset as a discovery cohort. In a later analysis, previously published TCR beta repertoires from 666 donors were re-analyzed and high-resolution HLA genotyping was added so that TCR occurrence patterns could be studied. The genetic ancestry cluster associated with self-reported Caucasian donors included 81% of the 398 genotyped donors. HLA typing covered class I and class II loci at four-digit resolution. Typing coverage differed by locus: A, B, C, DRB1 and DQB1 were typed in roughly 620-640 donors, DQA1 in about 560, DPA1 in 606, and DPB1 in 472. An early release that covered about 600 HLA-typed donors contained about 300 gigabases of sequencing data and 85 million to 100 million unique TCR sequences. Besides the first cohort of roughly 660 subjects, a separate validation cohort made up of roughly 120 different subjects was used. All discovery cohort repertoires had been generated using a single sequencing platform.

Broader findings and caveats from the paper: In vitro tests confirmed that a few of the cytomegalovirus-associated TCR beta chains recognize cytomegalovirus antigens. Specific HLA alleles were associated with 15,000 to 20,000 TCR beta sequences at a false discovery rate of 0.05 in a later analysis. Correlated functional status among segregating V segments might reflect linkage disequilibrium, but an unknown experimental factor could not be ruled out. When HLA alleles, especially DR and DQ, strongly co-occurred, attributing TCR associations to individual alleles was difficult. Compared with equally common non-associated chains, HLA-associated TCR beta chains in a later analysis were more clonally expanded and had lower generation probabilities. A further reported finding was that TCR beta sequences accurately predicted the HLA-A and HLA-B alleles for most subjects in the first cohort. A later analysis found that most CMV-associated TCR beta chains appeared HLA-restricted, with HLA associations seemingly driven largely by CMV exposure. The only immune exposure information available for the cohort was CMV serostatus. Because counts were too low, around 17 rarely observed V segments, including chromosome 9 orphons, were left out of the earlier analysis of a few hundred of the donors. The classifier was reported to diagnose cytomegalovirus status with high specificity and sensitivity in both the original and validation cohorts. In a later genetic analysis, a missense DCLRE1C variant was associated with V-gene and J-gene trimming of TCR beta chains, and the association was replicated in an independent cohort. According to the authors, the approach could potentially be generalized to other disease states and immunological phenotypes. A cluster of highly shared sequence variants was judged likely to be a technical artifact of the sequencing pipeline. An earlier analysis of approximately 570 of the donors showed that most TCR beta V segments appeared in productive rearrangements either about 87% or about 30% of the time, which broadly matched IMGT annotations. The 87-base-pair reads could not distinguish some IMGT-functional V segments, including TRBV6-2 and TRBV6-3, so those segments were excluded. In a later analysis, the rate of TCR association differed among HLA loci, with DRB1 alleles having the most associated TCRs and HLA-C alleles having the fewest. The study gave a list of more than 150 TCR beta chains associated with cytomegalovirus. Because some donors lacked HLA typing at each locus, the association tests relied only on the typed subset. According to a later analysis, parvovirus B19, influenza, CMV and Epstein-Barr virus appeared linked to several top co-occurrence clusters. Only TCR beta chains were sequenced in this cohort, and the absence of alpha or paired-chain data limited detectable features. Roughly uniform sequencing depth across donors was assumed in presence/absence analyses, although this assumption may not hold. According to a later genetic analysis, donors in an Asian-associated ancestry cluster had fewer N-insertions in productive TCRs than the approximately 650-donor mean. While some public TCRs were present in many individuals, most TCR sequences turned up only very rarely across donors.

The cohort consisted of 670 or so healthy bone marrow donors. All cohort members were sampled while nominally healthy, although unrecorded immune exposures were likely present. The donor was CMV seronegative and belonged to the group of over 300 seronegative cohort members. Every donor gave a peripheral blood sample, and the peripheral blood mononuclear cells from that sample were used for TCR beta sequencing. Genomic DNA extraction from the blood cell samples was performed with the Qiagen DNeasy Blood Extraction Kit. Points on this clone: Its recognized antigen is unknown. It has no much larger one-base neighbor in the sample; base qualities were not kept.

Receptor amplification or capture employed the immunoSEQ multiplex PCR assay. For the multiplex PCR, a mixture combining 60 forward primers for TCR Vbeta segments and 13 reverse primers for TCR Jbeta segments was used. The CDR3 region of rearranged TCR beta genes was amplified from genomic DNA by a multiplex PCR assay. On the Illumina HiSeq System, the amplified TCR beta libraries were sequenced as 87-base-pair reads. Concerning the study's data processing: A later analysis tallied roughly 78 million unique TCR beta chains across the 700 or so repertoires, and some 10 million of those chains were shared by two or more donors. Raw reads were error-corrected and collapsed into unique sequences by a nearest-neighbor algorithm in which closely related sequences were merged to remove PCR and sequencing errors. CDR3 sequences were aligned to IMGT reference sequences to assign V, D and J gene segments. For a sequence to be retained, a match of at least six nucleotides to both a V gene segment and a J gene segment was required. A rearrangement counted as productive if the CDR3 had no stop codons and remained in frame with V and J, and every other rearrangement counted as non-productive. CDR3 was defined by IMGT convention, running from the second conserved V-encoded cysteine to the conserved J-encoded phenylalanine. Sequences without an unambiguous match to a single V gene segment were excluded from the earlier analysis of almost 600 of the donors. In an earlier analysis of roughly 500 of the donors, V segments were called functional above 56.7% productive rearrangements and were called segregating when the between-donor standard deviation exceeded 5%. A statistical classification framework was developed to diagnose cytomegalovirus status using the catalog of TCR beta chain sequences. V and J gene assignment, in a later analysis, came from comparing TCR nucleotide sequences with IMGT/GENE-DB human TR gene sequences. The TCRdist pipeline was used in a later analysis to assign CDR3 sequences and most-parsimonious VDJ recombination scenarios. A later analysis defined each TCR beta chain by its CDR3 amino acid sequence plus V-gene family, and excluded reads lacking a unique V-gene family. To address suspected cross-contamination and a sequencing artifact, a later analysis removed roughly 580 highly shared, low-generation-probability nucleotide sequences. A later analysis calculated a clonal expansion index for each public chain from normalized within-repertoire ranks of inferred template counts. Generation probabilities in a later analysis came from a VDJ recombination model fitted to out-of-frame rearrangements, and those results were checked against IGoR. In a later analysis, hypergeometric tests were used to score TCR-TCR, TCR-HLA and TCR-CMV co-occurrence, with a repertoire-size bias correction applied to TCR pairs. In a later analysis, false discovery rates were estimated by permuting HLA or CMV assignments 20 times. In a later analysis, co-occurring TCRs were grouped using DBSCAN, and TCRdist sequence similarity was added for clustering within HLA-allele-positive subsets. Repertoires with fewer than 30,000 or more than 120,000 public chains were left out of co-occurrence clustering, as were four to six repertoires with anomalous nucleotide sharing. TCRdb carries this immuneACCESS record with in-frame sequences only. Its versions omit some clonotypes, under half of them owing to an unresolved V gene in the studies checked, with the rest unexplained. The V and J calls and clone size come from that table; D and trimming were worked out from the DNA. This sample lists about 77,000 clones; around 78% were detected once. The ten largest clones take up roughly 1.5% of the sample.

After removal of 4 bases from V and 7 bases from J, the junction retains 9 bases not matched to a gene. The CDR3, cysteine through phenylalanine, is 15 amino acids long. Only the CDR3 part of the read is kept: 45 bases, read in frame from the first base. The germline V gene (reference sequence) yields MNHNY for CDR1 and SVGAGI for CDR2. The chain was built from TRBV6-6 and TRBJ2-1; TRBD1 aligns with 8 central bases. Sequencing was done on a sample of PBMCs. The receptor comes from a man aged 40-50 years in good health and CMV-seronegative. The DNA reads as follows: TGTGCCAGCAGTTTGGGACAGGTTAGGGCGAATGAGCAGTTCTTC. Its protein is CASSLGQVRANEQFF.